The present T cell receptor (beta chain) was sequenced within a study of T cell repertoires in cytomegalovirus infection. Overall study context: Used in the study were CMV epitopes, some recently identified and HLA-C-restricted, others well-studied and HLA-B-restricted.

Germline V CDR1 and CDR2: SGHTA, FQGNSA. V dropped 1 base and J dropped 9 bases, with 9 bases sitting between them. The CDR3 has 12 residues. Findings and caveats of the study: Dominant in the ex vivo response were TCR beta clonotypes restricted by HLA-C and specific for CMV. Individuals carrying CMV plus the relevant HLA were identified by cumulative frequency of public TCR beta families.

Comment on this clonotype: Its target is not known.

Each CDR3 protein gets one entry after TCRdb re-called the reads with MiXCR. The sample has about 570,000 distinct CDR3 sequences, under 45% seen once; the top ten hold 48%. Sequencing was performed on cultured PBMCs, taken from culture after CMV antigen stimulation. The rearrangement links TRBV7-2 to TRBJ1-2; D uncertain. The sequence derives from a human donor in good health (CMV status not recorded). Some clones in this sample may be carry-over from other donors' samples. CDR3 in amino acids: CASSLGGFRYTF. Here the CDR3 DNA reads TGTGCCAGCAGCTTAGGCGGTTTCCGCTACACCTTC.